The 14 T cell receptor beta chains below were found in one sample sequenced in a study of cytomegalovirus exposure and HLA in healthy donors. Some clones are missing from TCRdb's copy, which holds only in-frame ones; the method was immunoSEQ multiplex PCR. The sample has 140,000 to 150,000 clones, approximately 90% seen once. The sequencing input was PBMCs. Receptors were obtained from a man younger than 35 in good health and CMV-seropositive.

The sample holds one count of this clone. The DNA for the CDR3 is TGCGCCAGCAGCTTGAGACAGGACTATGGCTACACCTTC. Its translation: CASSLRQDYGYTF. This chain links TRBV5-1 with TRBJ1-2; D is perhaps TRBD1 (6 bases). The V end lost 1 base, the J end lost 3 bases, and 7 bases lay between the germline ends. Germline V CDR1 and CDR2: SGHRS, YFSETQ. CDR3 length equals 13 residues.

This clone was observed a few times. V is TRBV27 and J is TRBJ1-1; 7 positions match TRBD1. This CDR3 has 15 residues. Germline V gives CDR1 MNHEY, CDR2 SMNVEV (reference sequence). The ends lost 8 bases at V and 6 bases at J; junction bases unmatched: 15. The CDR3 sequence: CASQLDREWDPEAFF. For the CDR3, the DNA is TGTGCCAGCCAACTTGACAGGGAGTGGGACCCTGAAGCTTTCTTT.

V usage is TRBV7-9 and J usage is TRBJ2-7; D uncertain. CDR3 length: 15 residues. Germline CDR1 is SEHNR and CDR2 is FQNEAQ (reference sequence). Trimming took 5 bases from V and 2 from J, leaving 16 bases between them. CDR3 bases: TGTGCCAGCAGCCTAGTGTGGAGTCCTACCTACGAGCAGTACTTC. Translating it yields CASSLVWSPTYEQYF. Using reference TRBV7-9 and TRBJ2-7 for the parts outside the CDR3, the full variable domain is DTGVSQNPRHKITKRGQNVTFRCDPISEHNRLYWYRQTLGQGPEFLTYFQNEAQLEKSRLLSDRFSAERPKGSFSTLEIQRTEQGDSAMYLCASSLVWSPTYEQYFGPGTRLTVT.

The CDR3 region is CASIPIQGPSEAFF. The CDR3 nucleotides are TGTGCCAGCATTCCCATACAGGGGCCTTCTGAAGCTTTCTTT. The chain joins TRBV6-1 to TRBJ1-1; 7 positions match TRBD1. The germline V gene has CDR1 MNHNS and CDR2 SASEGT. The CDR3 is made up of 14 amino acids. V gave up 7 bases and J gave up 6 bases; unmatched junction bases: 11.

V and J are TRBV6-1 and TRBJ2-2; 7 positions agree with TRBD1. CDR1 and CDR2 (germline): MNHNS, SASEGT. V gave up 6 bases and J gave up 5 bases; unmatched junction bases: 3. This CDR3 spans 13 amino acids. The CDR3 region is CASRRQGTGELFF. The CDR3 bases are TGTGCCAGCAGGAGACAGGGAACCGGGGAGCTGTTTTTT.

This clone came up a few times. The chain uses TRBV19 and TRBJ1-2; TRBD1 aligns across 7 bases. J lost 8 bases, V lost 6 bases, and 6 bases had no gene match. This CDR3 is 12 amino acids long. The germline V gene encodes CDR1 LNHDA and CDR2 SQIVND (reference sequence). For the CDR3, the DNA is TGTGCCAGTAGCAGGGACAGAATCGGCTACACCTTC. Translating gives CASSRDRIGYTF.

The chain couples TRBV19 to TRBJ2-7, with D tentatively TRBD2 (5 bases). Trimming left V 6 bases short and J 2 bases short, with 11 bases between. The CDR3 contains 13 residues. The germline V gene encodes CDR1 LNHDA and CDR2 SQIVND (reference sequence). As DNA, the CDR3 is TGTGCCAGTAGCATCCGGGGTACCTACGAGCAGTACTTC. As protein: CASSIRGTYEQYF.

The chain has TRBV7-9 and TRBJ1-1; D uncertain. CDR1 SEHNR and CDR2 FQNEAQ come from the germline V gene (reference sequence). The CDR3 sequence is 15 residues long. V was trimmed by 4 bases and J by 3 bases, leaving 15 bases between them. CDR3 in DNA: TGTGCCAGCAGCTCACATTTTGGGCAAGACACTGAAGCTTTCTTT. This codes for CASSSHFGQDTEAFF.

V usage is TRBV5-4 and J usage is TRBJ1-5; D is uncertain. V was shortened by 0 bases and J by 2 bases, with 6 bases between the two germline ends. CDR3 length equals 14 residues. CDR1 is SGHNT and CDR2 is YYREEE in the germline V gene (reference sequence). The CDR3 sequence is CASSLGGGNQPQHF. The CDR3 nucleotides are TGTGCCAGCAGCTTGGGGGGAGGCAATCAGCCCCAGCATTTT.

The chain links TRBV2 to TRBJ1-4, with 8 bases lining up with TRBD1. Looked up from germline, CDR1 is SNHLY and CDR2 is FYNNEI. V lost 6 bases, J lost 5 bases, and 5 bases stayed unmatched. The CDR3 covers 14 residues. In DNA, the CDR3 is TGTGCCAGCAGCGGACAGGGATTGAATGAAAAACTGTTTTTT. Protein: CASSGQGLNEKLFF.

This clone has only a few counts. This chain uses TRBV7-8 with TRBJ1-1; 7 bases line up with TRBD1. The CDR3 covers 15 residues. Germline values: CDR1 SGHVS, CDR2 FQNEAQ. The V segment lost 5 bases and the J segment 0 bases; nucleotides outside the gene matches: 6. The CDR3 region is CASSKETGMNTEAFF. The CDR3 nucleotides read TGTGCCAGCAGCAAAGAGACAGGGATGAACACTGAAGCTTTCTTT.

V is TRBV27 and J is TRBJ1-1; D perhaps matches TRBD1 (5 bases). Germline V gene sequence: CDR1 MNHEY, CDR2 SMNVEV (reference sequence). The CDR3 loop spans 16 amino acids. The V and J ends lost 2 bases and 4 bases respectively, with 17 bases between them. The CDR3 spells CASSLREGTRGTEAFF. In DNA, the CDR3 is TGTGCCAGCAGTTTACGGGAGGGGACCCGAGGCACTGAAGCTTTCTTT.

The genes are TRBV5-1 and TRBJ2-3; the match to TRBD1 covers 7 bases. After removal of 5 bases from V and 0 bases from J, the junction contained 3 bases not matched to a gene. The CDR3 is 14 amino acids. Germline V lookup: CDR1 SGHRS, CDR2 YFSETQ. CDR3 in DNA: TGCGCCAGCAGGACAGGGCTAAGCACAGATACGCAGTATTTT. Translated: CASRTGLSTDTQYF.

The CDR3 DNA reads as TGTGCCAGCAGCCCTTTGTTTATTTCTAGCGGGAGCCCCTATTCGTACCAAGAGACCCAGTACTTC. As protein: CASSPLFISSGSPYSYQETQYF. The V call is TRBV4-2, the J call TRBJ2-5; 10 nucleotides line up with TRBD2. There are 22 residues in the CDR3. The germline CDR1 and CDR2 sequences are LGHNA and YNFKEQ. J was trimmed by 0 bases and V by 4 bases; bases with no gene match: 23.